The rows below give T cell receptor beta chains drawn from one sample of a study of CD8 T cells in ankylosing spondylitis. TCRdb passed the 5' RACE reads through MiXCR, listing each CDR3 protein once. Here the sample spans approximately 300,000 distinct CDR3 sequences, less than 9.5% being singletons. Input material: blood, either unsorted or a sorted T cell fraction (not recorded which). These receptor sequences come from a male donor with ankylosing spondylitis. The CDR3 runs from the conserved cysteine through the conserved F or W. A D gene is named only where the DNA matches it firmly. Not all rows give a size; the values are once, few, many and, for expanded clones, a class.

size	D	V	J	DNA	CDR3
-	TRBD2	TRBV3-1	TRBJ2-7	TGTGCCAGCAGCCAAGTGGCTAGCGGCTCCTACGAGCAGTACTTC	CASSQVASGSYEQYF
-	-	TRBV12-3/TRBV12-4	TRBJ2-4	TGTGCCAGCAGTGGGGGGCTCGGAAACATTCAGTACTTC	CASSGGLGNIQYF
-	TRBD2	TRBV12-3/TRBV12-4	TRBJ2-7	TGTGCCAGCAGTTTAGCGCCTAGGCGCGGGGGTTACGAGCAGTACTTC	CASSLAPRRGGYEQYF
many	TRBD1	TRBV7-2	TRBJ2-3	TGTGCCAGCAAGTCGGGCAGGGGGATAGATACGCAGTATTTT	CASKSGRGIDTQYF
-	-	TRBV19	TRBJ2-2	TGTGCCAGTAGTATCCAGGGAACCGGGGAGCTGTTTTTT	CASSIQGTGELFF
-	-	TRBV6-2/TRBV6-3	TRBJ2-1	TGTGCCAGCACCTCCCTTTCTAGAGGAGGTGGCGATGAGCAGTTCTTC	CASTSLSRGGGDEQFF
few	TRBD2	TRBV11-1	TRBJ2-2	TGTGCCACCCGAGCGGGGCAGGTCACCGGGGAGCTGTTTTTT	CATRAGQVTGELFF
-	-	TRBV19	TRBJ2-1	TGTGCCAGTAGTATAGCATCAGGGGCAAATGAGCAGTTCTTC	CASSIASGANEQFF
few	TRBD1	TRBV30	TRBJ2-1	TGTGCCTGGAGCAAACAGGGGAGTGAGCAGTTCTTC	CAWSKQGSEQFF
few	-	TRBV18	TRBJ1-1	TGTGCCAGCTCACCACTCTTAAGTGAAGCTTTCTTT	CASSPLLSEAFF
-	-	TRBV25-1	TRBJ2-3	TGTGCCAGCAGTGGAAGAGATACGCAGTATTTT	CASSGRDTQYF
-	-	TRBV5-1	TRBJ2-1	TGCGCCAGCAGCGGTCTGATCGGGGCCGCCTACAATGAGCAGTCCTTC	CASSGLIGAAYNEQSF
few	-	TRBV4-2	TRBJ1-5	TGTGCCAGCAGCCAAGATCTGGGGTATAGCAATCAGCCCCAGCATTTT	CASSQDLGYSNQPQHF
many	-	TRBV5-1	TRBJ2-1	TGCGCCAGCAGCTTGGCCAGCAGGGGAGCCTACAATGAGCAGTTCTTC	CASSLASRGAYNEQFF
few	-	TRBV21-1	TRBJ2-5	TGTGCCAATCTAGGGGTTGTGGGGACCCAGTACTTC	CANLGVVGTQYF
many	TRBD2	TRBV7-2	TRBJ2-1	TGTGCCAGCAGCTTATGGGGGGGTTCAATAGACAATGAGCAGTTCTTC	CASSLWGGSIDNEQFF
many	-	TRBV20-1	TRBJ1-1	TGCAGTGCTAGAGTAGTGGGTGGGGGAACTGAAGCTTTCTTT	CSARVVGGGTEAFF
few	-	TRBV28	TRBJ2-7	TGTGCCAGCAGGGACCTCCCTTCCTACGAGCAGTACTTC	CASRDLPSYEQYF
few	-	TRBV3-1	TRBJ2-5	TGTGCCAGCAGCCCTCGGGAGTACCAAGAGACCCAGTACTTC	CASSPREYQETQYF
-	TRBD2	TRBV20-1	TRBJ2-3	TGCAGTGCCCCGGGACTAGCGGGAGGTTACACAGATACGCAGTATTTT	CSAPGLAGGYTDTQYF
many	-	TRBV10-3	TRBJ1-5	TGTGCCATCAGTGAGTCAGGGGGGAATCAGCCCCAGCATTTT	CAISESGGNQPQHF
many	-	TRBV2	TRBJ1-3	TGTGCCAGCAGTGATCCCGGGGACACCATATATTTT	CASSDPGDTIYF
few	TRBD1	TRBV7-2	TRBJ2-7	TGTGCCAGCAGCCCAGGGGGCGTGAGCTCCTACGAGCAGTACTTC	CASSPGGVSSYEQYF
many	-	TRBV9	TRBJ2-2	TGTGCCAGCAGCGTAGAGGGAGTAGTCACCGGGGAGCTGTTTTTT	CASSVEGVVTGELFF
few	TRBD1	TRBV12-3/TRBV12-4	TRBJ1-5	TGTGCCAGCAGTCCGACTCGGGACAGAAATCAGCCCCAGCATTTT	CASSPTRDRNQPQHF
few	TRBD1	TRBV18	TRBJ1-2	TGTGCCAGCTCATCACAACAGGGGCCGTATTATGGCTACACCTTC	CASSSQQGPYYGYTF
few	-	TRBV4-2	TRBJ1-6	TGTGCCAGCAGCCAAGATTTAACAGTTGGTTCACCCCTCCACTTT	CASSQDLTVGSPLHF
-	-	TRBV7-8	TRBJ2-3	TGTGCCAGCAGCTCTATCGAAGGGGGATGGGGCACAGATACGCAGTATTTT	CASSSIEGGWGTDTQYF
-	TRBD1	TRBV7-9	TRBJ2-7	TGTGCCAGCACCTCCGGACAGGGGGCGATCGACGAGCAGTACTTC	CASTSGQGAIDEQYF
-	-	TRBV30	TRBJ2-7	TGTGCCTGGAGTGTAGAGTCCTCGGGGGAGCAGTACTTC	CAWSVESSGEQYF
-	TRBD2	TRBV6-2/TRBV6-3	TRBJ2-7	TGTGCCAGCAGTTCCCCGGGACTAGCGTCCTACGAGCAGTACTTC	CASSSPGLASYEQYF